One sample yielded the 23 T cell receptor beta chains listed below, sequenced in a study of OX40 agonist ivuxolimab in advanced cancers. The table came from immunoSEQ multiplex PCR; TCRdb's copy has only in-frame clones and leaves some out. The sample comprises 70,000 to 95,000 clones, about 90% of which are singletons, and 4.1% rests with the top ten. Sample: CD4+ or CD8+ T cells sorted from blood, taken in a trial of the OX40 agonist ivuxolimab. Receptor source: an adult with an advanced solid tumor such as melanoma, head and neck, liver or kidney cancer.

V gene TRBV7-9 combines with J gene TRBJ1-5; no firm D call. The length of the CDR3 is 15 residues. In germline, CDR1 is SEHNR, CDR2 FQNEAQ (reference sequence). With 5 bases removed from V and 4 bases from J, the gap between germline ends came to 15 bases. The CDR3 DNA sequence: TGTGCCAGCAGCCCGATGGACGGGGAAAATCAGCCCCAGCATTTT. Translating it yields CASSPMDGENQPQHF.

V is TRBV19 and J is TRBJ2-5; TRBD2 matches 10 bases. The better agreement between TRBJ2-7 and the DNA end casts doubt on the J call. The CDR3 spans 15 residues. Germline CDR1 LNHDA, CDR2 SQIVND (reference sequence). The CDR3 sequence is CASSLPSGSRDEQYF. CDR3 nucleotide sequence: TGTGCCAGTAGTCTGCCTAGCGGGAGTCGCGACGAGCAGTACTTC.

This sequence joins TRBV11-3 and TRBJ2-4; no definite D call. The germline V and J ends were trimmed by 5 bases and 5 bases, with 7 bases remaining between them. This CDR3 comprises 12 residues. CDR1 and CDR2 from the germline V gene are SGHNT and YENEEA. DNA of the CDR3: TGTGCCAGCAGCCCATCCGAAAACATTCAGTACTTC. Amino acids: CASSPSENIQYF.

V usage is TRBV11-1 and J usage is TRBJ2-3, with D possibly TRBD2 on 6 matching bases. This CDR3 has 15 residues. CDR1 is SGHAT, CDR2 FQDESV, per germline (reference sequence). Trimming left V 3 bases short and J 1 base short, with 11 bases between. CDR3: CASSFSEGGTDTQYF. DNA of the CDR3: TGTGCCAGCAGCTTTTCGGAGGGCGGCACAGATACGCAGTATTTT.

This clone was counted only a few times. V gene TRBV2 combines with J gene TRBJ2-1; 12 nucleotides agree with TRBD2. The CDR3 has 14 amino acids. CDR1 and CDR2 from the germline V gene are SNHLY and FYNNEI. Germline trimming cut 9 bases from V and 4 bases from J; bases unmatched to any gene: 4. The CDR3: CASGLAGTYNEQFF. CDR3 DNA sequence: TGTGCCAGTGGACTAGCGGGGACATACAATGAGCAGTTCTTC.

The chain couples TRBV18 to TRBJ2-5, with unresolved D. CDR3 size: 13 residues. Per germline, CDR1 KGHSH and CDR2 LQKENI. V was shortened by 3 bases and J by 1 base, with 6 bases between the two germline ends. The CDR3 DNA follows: TGTGCCAGCTCACCGGGCAGCCAAGAGACCCAGTACTTC. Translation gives CASSPGSQETQYF.

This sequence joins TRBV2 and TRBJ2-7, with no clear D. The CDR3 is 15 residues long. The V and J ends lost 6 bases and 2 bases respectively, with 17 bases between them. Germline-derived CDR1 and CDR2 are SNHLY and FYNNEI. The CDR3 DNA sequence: TGTGCCAGCAGGAGGTCGACTTACGCCACCTACGAGCAGTACTTC. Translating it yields CASRRSTYATYEQYF.

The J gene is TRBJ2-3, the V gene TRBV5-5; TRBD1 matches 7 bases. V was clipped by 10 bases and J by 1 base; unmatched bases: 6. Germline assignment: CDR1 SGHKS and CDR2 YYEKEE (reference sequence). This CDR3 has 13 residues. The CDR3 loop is CAGKGQGTDTQYF. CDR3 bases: TGTGCCGGGAAAGGACAGGGCACAGATACGCAGTATTTT. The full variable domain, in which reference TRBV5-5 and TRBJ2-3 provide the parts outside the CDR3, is DAGVTQSPTHLIKTRGQQVTLRCSPISGHKSVSWYQQVLGQGPQFIFQYYEKEERGRGNFPDRFSARQFPNYSSELNVNALLLGDSALYLCAGKGQGTDTQYFGPGTRLTVL.

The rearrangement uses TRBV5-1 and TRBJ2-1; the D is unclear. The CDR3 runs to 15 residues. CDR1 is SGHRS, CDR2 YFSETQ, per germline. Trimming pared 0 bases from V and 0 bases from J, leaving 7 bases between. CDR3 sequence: CASSLGQSSYNEQFF. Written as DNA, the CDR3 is TGCGCCAGCAGCTTGGGGCAGAGCTCCTACAATGAGCAGTTCTTC.

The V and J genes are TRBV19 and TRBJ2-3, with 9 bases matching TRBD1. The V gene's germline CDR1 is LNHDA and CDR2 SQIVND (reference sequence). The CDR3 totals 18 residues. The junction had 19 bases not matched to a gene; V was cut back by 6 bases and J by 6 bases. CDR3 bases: TGTGCCAGTAGCCCCGCCGGGACAGGGACGATTCATAGCGATACGCAGTATTTT. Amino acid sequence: CASSPAGTGTIHSDTQYF. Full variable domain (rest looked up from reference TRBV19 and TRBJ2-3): DGGITQSPKYLFRKEGQNVTLSCEQNLNHDAMYWYRQDPGQGLRLIYYSQIVNDFQKGDIAEGYSVSREKKESFPLTVTSAQKNPTAFYLCASSPAGTGTIHSDTQYFGPGTRLTVL.

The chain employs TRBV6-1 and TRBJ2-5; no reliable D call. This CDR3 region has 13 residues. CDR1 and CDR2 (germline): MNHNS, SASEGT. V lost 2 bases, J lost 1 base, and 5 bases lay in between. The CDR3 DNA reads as TGTGCCAGCAGTGAACTCCCCCAAGAGACCCAGTACTTC. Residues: CASSELPQETQYF.

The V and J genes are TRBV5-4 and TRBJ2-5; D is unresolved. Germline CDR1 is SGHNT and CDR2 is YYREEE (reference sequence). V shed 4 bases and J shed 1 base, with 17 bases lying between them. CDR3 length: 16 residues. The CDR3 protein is CASSLNIGVFQETQYF. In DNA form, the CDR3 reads TGTGCCAGCAGCCTCAATATTGGGGTGTTCCAAGAGACCCAGTACTTC.

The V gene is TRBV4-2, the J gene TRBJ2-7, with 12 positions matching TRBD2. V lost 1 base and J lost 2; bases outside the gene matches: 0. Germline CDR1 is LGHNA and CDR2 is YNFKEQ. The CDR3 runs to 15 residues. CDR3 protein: CASSQGLAGAYEQYF. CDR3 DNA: TGTGCCAGCAGCCAAGGACTAGCGGGGGCCTACGAGCAGTACTTC.

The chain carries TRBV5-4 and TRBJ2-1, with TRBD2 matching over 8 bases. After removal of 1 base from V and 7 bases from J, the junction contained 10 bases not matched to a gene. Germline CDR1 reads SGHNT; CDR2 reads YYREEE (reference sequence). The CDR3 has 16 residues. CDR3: CASSLSSTGGPNEQFF. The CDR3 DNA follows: TGTGCCAGCAGCTTGAGCTCGACGGGAGGGCCGAATGAGCAGTTCTTC.

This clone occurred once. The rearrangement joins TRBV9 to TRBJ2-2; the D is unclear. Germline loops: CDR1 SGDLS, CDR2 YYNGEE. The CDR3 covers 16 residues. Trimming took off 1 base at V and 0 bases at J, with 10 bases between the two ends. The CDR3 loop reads CASSVNPEPNTGELFF. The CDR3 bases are TGTGCCAGCAGCGTAAACCCGGAACCGAACACCGGGGAGCTGTTTTTT.

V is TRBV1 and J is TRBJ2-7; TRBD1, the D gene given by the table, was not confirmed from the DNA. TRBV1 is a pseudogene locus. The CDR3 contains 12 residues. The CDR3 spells CTRPGGPYEQYF. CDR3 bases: TGCACCCGCCCAGGGGGCCCCTACGAGCAGTACTTC.

The CDR3 nucleotides are TGTGCCTGGAGAAAAGGGTTGGCTCGGGGTGAAAAACTGTTTTTT. Translating it yields CAWRKGLARGEKLFF. J is TRBJ1-4 and V is TRBV30; D unresolved. The CDR3 covers 15 residues. The germline V gene encodes CDR1 GTSNPN and CDR2 SVGIG (reference sequence). Trimming cost V 3 bases and J 7 bases, with 18 bases left between them.

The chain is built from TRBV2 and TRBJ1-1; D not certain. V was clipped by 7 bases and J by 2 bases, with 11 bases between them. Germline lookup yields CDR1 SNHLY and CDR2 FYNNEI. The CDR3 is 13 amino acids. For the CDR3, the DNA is TGTGCCAGCACCGGAGGGTACAACACTGAAGCTTTCTTT. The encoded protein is CASTGGYNTEAFF.

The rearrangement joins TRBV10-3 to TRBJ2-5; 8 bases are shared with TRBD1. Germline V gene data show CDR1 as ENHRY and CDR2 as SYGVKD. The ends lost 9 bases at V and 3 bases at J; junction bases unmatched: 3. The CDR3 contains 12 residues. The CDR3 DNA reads TGTGCCATGGGACAGGCTGAAGAGACCCAGTACTTC. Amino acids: CAMGQAEETQYF.

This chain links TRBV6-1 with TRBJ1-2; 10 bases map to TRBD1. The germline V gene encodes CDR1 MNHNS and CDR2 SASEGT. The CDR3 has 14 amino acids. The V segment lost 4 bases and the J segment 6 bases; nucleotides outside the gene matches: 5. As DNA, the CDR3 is TGTGCCAGCAGTGGCCTGGACAGGGGGAATGGCTACACCTTC. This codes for CASSGLDRGNGYTF.

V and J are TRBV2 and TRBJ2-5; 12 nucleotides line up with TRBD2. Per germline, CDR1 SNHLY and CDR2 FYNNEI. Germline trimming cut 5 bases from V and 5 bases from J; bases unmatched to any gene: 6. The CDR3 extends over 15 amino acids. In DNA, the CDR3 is TGTGCCAGCAGTCTAGCGGGAGGGCCAGGGGAGACCCAGTACTTC. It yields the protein CASSLAGGPGETQYF. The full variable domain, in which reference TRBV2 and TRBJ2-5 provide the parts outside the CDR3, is EPEVTQTPSHQVTQMGQEVILRCVPISNHLYFYWYRQILGQKVEFLVSFYNNEISEKSEIFDDQFSVERPDGSNFTLKIRSTKLEDSAMYFCASSLAGGPGETQYFGPGTRLLVL.

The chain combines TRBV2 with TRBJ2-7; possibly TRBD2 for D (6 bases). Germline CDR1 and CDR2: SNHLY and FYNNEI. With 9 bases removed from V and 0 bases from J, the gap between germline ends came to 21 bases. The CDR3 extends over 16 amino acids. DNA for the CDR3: TGTGCCAGAACCGGGACTTCTTCATCCGACTCCTACGAGCAGTACTTC. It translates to CARTGTSSSDSYEQYF.

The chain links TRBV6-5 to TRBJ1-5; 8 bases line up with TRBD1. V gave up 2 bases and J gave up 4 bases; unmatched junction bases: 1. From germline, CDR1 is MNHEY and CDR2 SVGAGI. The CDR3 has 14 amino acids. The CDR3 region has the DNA TGTGCCAGCAGTTACGGACAGGGTAATCAGCCCCAGCATTTT. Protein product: CASSYGQGNQPQHF.